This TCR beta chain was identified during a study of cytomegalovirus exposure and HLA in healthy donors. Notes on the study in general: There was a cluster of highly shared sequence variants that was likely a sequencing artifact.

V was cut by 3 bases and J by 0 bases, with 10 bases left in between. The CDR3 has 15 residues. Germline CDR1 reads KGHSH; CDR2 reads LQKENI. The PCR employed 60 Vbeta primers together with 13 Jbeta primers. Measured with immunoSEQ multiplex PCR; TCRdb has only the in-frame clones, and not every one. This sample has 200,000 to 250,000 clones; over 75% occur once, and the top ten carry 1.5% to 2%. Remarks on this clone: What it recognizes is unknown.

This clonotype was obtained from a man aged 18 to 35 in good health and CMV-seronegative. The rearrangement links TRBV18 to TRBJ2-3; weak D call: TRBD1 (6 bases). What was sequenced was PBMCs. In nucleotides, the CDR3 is TGTGCCAGCTCACCGGACAGCACTAGCACAGATACGCAGTATTTT. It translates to CASSPDSTSTDTQYF.